These 17 T cell receptor beta chains share one sample of origin, sequenced in a study of cytomegalovirus exposure and HLA in healthy donors. Primers included in the PCR were 60 Vbeta and 13 Jbeta primers. TCRdb's table, derived via immunoSEQ multiplex PCR, lists solely in-frame clones and lacks some. Counted here are about 160,000 clones, about three quarters occurring once; the ten biggest clones make up approximately 2.4%. Sequenced material: PBMCs. These receptors originate from a female donor in good health and CMV-seronegative.

V and J are TRBV29-1 and TRBJ2-1; TRBD2 matches 7 bases. V was clipped by 8 bases and J by 6 bases; unmatched bases: 10. CDR3 length equals 13 residues. Germline V gene lookup returns CDR1 SQVTM and CDR2 ANQGSEA. The CDR3 sequence is CSFEAGVPNEQFF. CDR3 DNA: TGCAGCTTCGAGGCGGGGGTCCCCAATGAGCAGTTCTTC.

The chain links TRBV5-1 to TRBJ2-3; 9 bases fit TRBD1. V lost 3 bases and J lost 4; bases outside the gene matches: 6. The CDR3 runs 15 residues. CDR1 SGHRS and CDR2 YFSETQ come from the germline V gene. The CDR3 loop is CASSSGTGPADTQYF. The DNA of the CDR3 is TGCGCCAGCAGCTCAGGGACAGGGCCAGCAGATACGCAGTATTTT.

The V gene is TRBV5-1, the J gene TRBJ1-4, with no clear D. This CDR3 has 15 residues. Germline values: CDR1 SGHRS, CDR2 YFSETQ. Trimming removed 1 base at V and 6 bases at J, with 13 bases between. CDR3 amino acids: CASSLFSSSDEKLFF. CDR3 coding DNA: TGCGCCAGCAGCTTGTTTTCTAGTTCCGATGAAAAACTGTTTTTT.

The sample holds one count of this clone. The CDR3 here is CASSLSINTEAFF. DNA for the CDR3: TGTGCCAGCAGTTTATCCATCAACACTGAAGCTTTCTTT. The J gene is TRBJ1-1, the V gene TRBV28; D gene ambiguous. The CDR3 consists of 13 residues. V dropped 1 base and J dropped 2 bases, with 5 bases sitting between them. Germline CDR1 and CDR2: MDHEN and SYDVKM.

The V gene is TRBV28, the J gene TRBJ1-2; D uncertain. The CDR3 contains 16 residues. Trimming left V 7 bases short and J 0 bases short, with 18 bases between. From germline, CDR1 is MDHEN and CDR2 SYDVKM. The CDR3 loop reads CASTQVLEDANYGYTF. In nucleotides, the CDR3 is TGTGCCAGCACCCAGGTTTTGGAAGATGCTAACTATGGCTACACCTTC.

The gene calls are TRBV4-2 and TRBJ2-3; TRBD1 matches 7 bases. Unmatched junction bases numbered 2, after V lost 0 bases and J lost 2 bases. The CDR3 extends over 15 amino acids. Germline V gene sequence: CDR1 LGHNA, CDR2 YNFKEQ. CDR3 sequence reads: CASSQEGTDTDTQYF. CDR3 bases: TGTGCCAGCAGCCAAGAGGGGACAGACACAGATACGCAGTATTTT.

A word on this clone: Other DNA sequences in this sample translate to the same CDR3. The chain links TRBV5-1 to TRBJ2-1, with TRBD2 identical over 14 bases. CDR1 and CDR2 (germline): SGHRS, YFSETQ. The CDR3 sequence is 17 residues long. Trimming at V came to 4 bases and at J to 0 bases, leaving 3 bases not matched to a gene. The CDR3 DNA is TGCGCCAGCAGCCCTGGGACTAGCGGGAGCTCCTACAATGAGCAGTTCTTC. This codes for CASSPGTSGSSYNEQFF.

This clone has more than one count but fewer than ten. Other DNA sequences in this sample translate to the same CDR3. V is TRBV29-1 and J is TRBJ2-1; TRBD1 is a possible D gene (6 bases). The CDR3 loop spans 14 amino acids. The germline V gene has CDR1 SQVTM and CDR2 ANQGSEA. Trimming took 4 bases from V and 2 from J, leaving 12 bases between them. DNA for the CDR3: TGCAGCGTTGCGGGACACTCAGCCTACAATGAGCAGTTCTTC. Encoded protein: CSVAGHSAYNEQFF.

This chain joins TRBV6-5 and TRBJ2-5, with D uncertain. The germline CDR1 and CDR2 sequences are MNHEY and SVGAGI. V was clipped by 6 bases and J by 0 bases, with 11 bases between them. The CDR3 runs 14 residues. The CDR3 reads CASSFTMNQETQYF. CDR3 DNA sequence: TGTGCCAGCAGCTTCACAATGAACCAAGAGACCCAGTACTTC.

The chain links TRBV7-2 to TRBJ1-1; D is undetermined. The V end lost 5 bases, the J end lost 1 base, and 8 bases lay between the germline ends. The CDR3 covers 13 residues. CDR1 and CDR2 from the germline V gene are SGHTA and FQGNSA. The CDR3, as DNA: TGTGCCAGCAGCCCGCGGCGGAACACTGAAGCTTTCTTT. This codes for CASSPRRNTEAFF.

This sequence joins TRBV30 and TRBJ1-1, with D perhaps TRBD1 (5 bases). This CDR3 comprises 14 residues. V was pared by 2 bases and J by 0 bases, with 10 bases between. Germline CDR1 reads GTSNPN; CDR2 reads SVGIG (reference sequence). DNA for the CDR3: TGTGCCTGGAGTACAGGACCCTTGAACACTGAAGCTTTCTTT. This sequence encodes CAWSTGPLNTEAFF. Drawing the rest from reference TRBV30 and TRBJ1-1, the complete variable domain is SQTIHQWPATLVQPVGSPLSLECTVEGTSNPNLYWYRQAAGRGLQLLFYSVGIGQISSEVPQNLSASRPQDRQFILSSKKLLLSDSGFYLCAWSTGPLNTEAFFGQGTRLTVV.

The chain joins TRBV6-5 to TRBJ2-1; the match to TRBD2 covers 12 bases. The CDR3 runs to 13 residues. Germline-derived CDR1 and CDR2 are MNHEY and SVGAGI. Germline trimming cut 10 bases from V and 4 bases from J; bases unmatched to any gene: 2. For the CDR3, the DNA is TGTGCCACCGGGACTAGCGGGTACAATGAGCAGTTCTTC. Translated: CATGTSGYNEQFF.

The V gene is TRBV4-3, the J gene TRBJ2-1, with 7 bases that match TRBD2. The germline V gene encodes CDR1 LGHNA and CDR2 YSLEER. The ends lost 8 bases at V and 8 bases at J; junction bases unmatched: 9. The CDR3 runs to 13 residues. The CDR3 sequence is CASSGGYMDEQFF. CDR3 nucleotides: TGCGCCAGCTCGGGGGGATACATGGATGAGCAGTTCTTC.

DNA of the CDR3: TGTGCCAGCAGTCTAGGTGGGGAGGTTCTAGCCAAAAACATTCAGTACTTC. It codes for CASSLGGEVLAKNIQYF. The rearrangement joins TRBV28 to TRBJ2-4; a possible D gene is TRBD2 (6 bases). Trimming shortened V by 5 bases and J by 0 bases, and 17 bases separated the two germline ends. This CDR3 has 17 amino acids. Germline V gives CDR1 MDHEN, CDR2 SYDVKM.

Details on this clone: The junction differs from germline at one of its ends, possibly a read error. The chain is built from TRBV7-2 and TRBJ2-3; the D gene is possibly TRBD2 (6 bases). Germline V gene lookup returns CDR1 SGHTA and CDR2 FQGNSA. There are 17 residues in the CDR3. CDR3 sequence: CASSPEENSGITDAQYF. The CDR3 bases are TGTGCCAGCAGCCCTGAGGAGAATAGCGGAATCACAGATGCGCAGTATTTT. The complete variable domain, with remaining parts taken from reference TRBV7-2 and TRBJ2-3, reads GAGVSQSPSNKVTEKGKDVELRCDPISGHTALYWYRQSLGQGLEFLIYFQGNSAPDKSGLPSDRFSAERTGGSVSTLTIQRTQQEDSAVYLCASSPEENSGITDAQYFGPGTRLTVL.

CDR3 coding DNA: TGTGCCAGCAGTCCAGGGGTCTCTGGAAACACCATATATTTT. This gives the protein CASSPGVSGNTIYF. The chain joins TRBV2 to TRBJ1-3; possible D gene TRBD1, 6 bases. The CDR3 runs to 14 residues. Trimming cost V 5 bases and J 0 bases, with 8 bases left between them. Germline V lookup: CDR1 SNHLY, CDR2 FYNNEI.

The chain links TRBV18 to TRBJ2-2; 7 positions match TRBD2. With V trimmed by 0 bases and J by 11 bases, 3 bases remained unmatched. This CDR3 has 13 residues. The germline V gene encodes CDR1 KGHSH and CDR2 LQKENI. As DNA, the CDR3 is TGTGCCAGCTCACCACCGAAGCGGGGTGAGCTGTTTTTT. Translated, it gives CASSPPKRGELFF.